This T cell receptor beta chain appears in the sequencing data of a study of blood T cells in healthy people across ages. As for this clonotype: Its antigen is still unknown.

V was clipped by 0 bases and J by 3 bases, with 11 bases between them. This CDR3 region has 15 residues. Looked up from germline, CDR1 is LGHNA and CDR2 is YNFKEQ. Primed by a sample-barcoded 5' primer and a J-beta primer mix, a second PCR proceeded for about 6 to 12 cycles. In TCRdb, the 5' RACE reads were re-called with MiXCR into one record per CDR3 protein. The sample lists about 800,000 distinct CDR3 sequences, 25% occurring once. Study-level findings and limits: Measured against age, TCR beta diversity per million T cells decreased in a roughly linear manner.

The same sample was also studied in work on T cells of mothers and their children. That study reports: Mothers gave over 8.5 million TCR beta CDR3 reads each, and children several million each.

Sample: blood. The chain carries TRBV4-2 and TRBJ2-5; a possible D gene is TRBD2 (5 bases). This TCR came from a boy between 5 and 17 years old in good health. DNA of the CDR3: TGTGCCAGCAGCCAAGACGGGAATCCCAAAGAGACCCAGTACTTC. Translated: CASSQDGNPKETQYF.